The 28 T cell receptor beta chains below all came from one sample that was sequenced in a study of T cell repertoires in cytomegalovirus infection (dated by TCRdb to between 2018 and 2021). What these receptors recognize is not known. For sequencing, an Illumina HiSeq 1500 was employed. The public reads were quality trimmed at Q25 with fastp and then assembled into clones with MiXCR by TCRdb, keeping productive beta chains. Rows are combined by CDR3 protein, so each entry shows the most common genes and DNA. This sample has about 700,000 distinct CDR3 sequences in its table, and 33% of those were observed once. The top ten clones comprise 18% of the sample. This specimen's treatment or condition label, interpreted: in vitro stimulation with specific CMV peptide epitopes to enrich CMV-specific T cells. This sample comprised cultured PBMCs, obtained from culture after CMV antigen stimulation. The receptors here all came from a human donor in good health (CMV status not recorded). Some clones in this sample may be carry-over from other donors' samples.

The chain recombines TRBV20-1 with TRBJ2-1; weak D call: TRBD1 (6 bases). Looked up from germline, CDR1 is DFQATT and CDR2 is SNEGSKA (reference sequence). V was cut by 8 bases and J by 8 bases, with 25 bases left in between. The length of the CDR3 is 15 residues. CDR3: CSPRGRTELWDEQFF. CDR3 DNA: TGCAGTCCCCGGGGAAGGACAGAGCTCTGGGATGAGCAGTTCTTC.

The rearrangement uses TRBV6-6 and TRBJ1-5, with unresolved D. The CDR3 has 13 residues. Germline-derived CDR1 and CDR2 are MNHNY and SVGAGI (reference sequence). Between the trimmed V and J ends, which lost 10 bases and 2 bases, there was a span of 12 bases. The CDR3 reads CATRVLGNQPQHF. CDR3 DNA: TGTGCCACCAGAGTTCTTGGCAATCAGCCCCAGCATTTT.

This clonotype was seen repeatedly, ten times or more. This chain uses TRBV7-2 with TRBJ2-7, with TRBD2 identical over 7 bases. There are 16 residues in the CDR3. J was trimmed by 6 bases and V by 1 base; bases with no gene match: 12. Per germline, CDR1 SGHTA and CDR2 FQGNSA. The CDR3 DNA sequence: TGTGCCAGCAGCTTAGTATGGGGGAGGGCCCCGTGCGAGCAGTACTTC. Protein sequence: CASSLVWGRAPCEQYF.

The rearrangement uses TRBV11-2 and TRBJ2-2, with 14 positions matching TRBD2. V lost 5 bases to trimming and J lost 4 bases; unmatched junction nucleotides: 9. The CDR3 is made up of 18 amino acids. Germline CDR1 reads SGHAT; CDR2 reads FQNNGV. The CDR3 reads CASSTTSGRALATGELFF. Here the CDR3 DNA reads TGTGCCAGCAGCACGACTAGCGGGAGGGCCCTCGCCACCGGGGAGCTGTTTTTT.

Turning to this clonotype: A read error may produce the germline difference seen at one junction end. The chain joins TRBV28 to TRBJ2-3; D not resolved. The length of the CDR3 is 13 residues. Per germline, CDR1 MDHEN and CDR2 SYDVKM. CDR3 DNA: TGTGCCAGCAGTCGTATAAGCACAGATGCGCAGTATTTT. It encodes CASSRISTDAQYF.

This clonotype showed up just a few times. The chain employs TRBV28 and TRBJ1-4, with 11 bases fitting TRBD1. Germline CDR1 MDHEN, CDR2 SYDVKM. V shed 5 bases and J 6 bases; nucleotides not matched to a gene: 5. This CDR3 region has 15 residues. The CDR3 loop is CASSRPGQGDEKLFF. The CDR3 DNA sequence: TGTGCCAGCAGTCGCCCGGGACAGGGGGATGAAAAACTGTTTTTT. The entire variable domain, with the rest obtained from reference TRBV28 and TRBJ1-4, is as follows: DVKVTQSSRYLVKRTGEKVFLECVQDMDHENMFWYRQDPGLGLRLIYFSYDVKMKEKGDIPEGYSVSREKKERFSLILESASTNQTSMYLCASSRPGQGDEKLFFGSGTQLSVL.

The chain carries TRBV10-3 and TRBJ2-7; TRBD2 might be the D (6 bases). V lost 4 bases, J lost 4 bases, and 11 bases lay in between. The CDR3 contains 13 residues. Per the germline V gene, CDR1 is ENHRY and CDR2 is SYGVKD. CDR3 coding DNA: TGTGCCATCAGTGCAGGTGGGGGGTACGAGCAGTACTTC. Translation gives CAISAGGGYEQYF.

V and J are TRBV2 and TRBJ2-3; 8 bases match TRBD2. The J segment lost 1 base and the V segment lost 6 bases, leaving 6 bases of the junction unmatched. Germline V gene lookup returns CDR1 SNHLY and CDR2 FYNNEI. CDR3 length: 15 amino acids. The CDR3: CASRFSGEGTDTQYF. CDR3 coding DNA: TGTGCCAGCAGGTTTAGCGGGGAGGGCACAGATACGCAGTATTTT.

This sequence joins TRBV7-4 and TRBJ2-3; possible D gene TRBD1, 6 bases. CDR3 length equals 14 residues. CDR1 is SGHVT, CDR2 SQSDAQ, per germline. Trimming removed 0 bases from V and 5 bases from J, with 9 bases in between. This CDR3 reads CASSLARGIDTQYF. In DNA, the CDR3 is TGTGCCAGCAGCTTAGCCAGGGGTATAGATACGCAGTATTTT.

The chain employs TRBV12-3 or TRBV12-4 and TRBJ2-1; tentatively, D is TRBD1 (6 bases). The CDR3 covers 18 residues. Deletions cut 7 bases from V and 9 bases from J, with 31 bases between. The CDR3 nucleotides read TGTGCCAGCATAATAATAGGTGGGTCCCCAGGGGCCGATGGTGAGCAGTTCTTC. The encoded protein is CASIIIGGSPGADGEQFF.

The CDR3 sequence: CASSQSKPTRRQRGNEQFF. The DNA for the CDR3 is TGCGCCAGCAGTCAATCAAAACCGACAAGGAGACAACGCGGGAATGAGCAGTTCTTC. The V and J genes are TRBV23-1 and TRBJ2-1, with D tentatively TRBD2 (5 bases). TRBV23-1 is given ORF status, its function remaining uncertain. The V end was cut by 0 bases, the J end by 7 bases, with 25 bases between. This CDR3 has 19 amino acids.

The chain couples TRBV28 to TRBJ2-1, with 8 bases matching TRBD2. V lost 2 bases and J lost 5; bases outside the gene matches: 14. The CDR3 consists of 18 residues. CDR1 and CDR2 (germline): MDHEN, SYDVKM. The CDR3 DNA reads as TGTGCCAGCAGTTTACTTATTTCCTCCGGGGGGGCGGACAATGAGCAGTTCTTC. Its protein is CASSLLISSGGADNEQFF.

This clonotype was observed many times. The V gene is TRBV7-8, the J gene TRBJ2-7; D is unresolved. Germline CDR1 is SGHVS and CDR2 is FQNEAQ. V lost 0 bases to trimming and J lost 3 bases, with 12 bases between them. The CDR3 is 15 residues long. DNA of the CDR3: TGTGCCAGCAGCTTAGCGGGTGCCTCAAACTACGAGCAGTACTTC. Translated, it gives CASSLAGASNYEQYF.

The table lists this clonotype with many counts. The gene calls are TRBV7-9 and TRBJ2-3; D not resolved. Trimming pared 1 base from V and 5 bases from J, leaving 4 bases between. Per the germline V gene, CDR1 is SEHNR and CDR2 is FQNEAQ (reference sequence). This CDR3 has 12 residues. The CDR3 DNA reads TGTGCCAGCAGCTTAGTGGAAGATACGCAGTATTTT. Amino acids: CASSLVEDTQYF.

This clonotype was detected a few times. The J gene is TRBJ2-1, the V gene TRBV29-1, with D unclear. CDR3 size: 13 residues. V shed 7 bases and J shed 3 bases, with 13 bases lying between them. Germline CDR1 and CDR2: SQVTM and ANQGSEA. CDR3 in amino acids: CSARTLNYNEQFF. The CDR3 region has the DNA TGCAGCGCCCGGACCCTTAACTACAATGAGCAGTTCTTC.

CDR3 sequence (DNA): TGTGCCATCAGTGAGTCTGGAGGCCCCAAGACGCAGTATTTT. Translation: CAISESGGPKTQYF. The V and J genes are TRBV10-3 and TRBJ2-3, with a weak D call TRBD2 (5 bases). The CDR3 runs to 14 residues. With 0 bases removed from V and 9 bases from J, the gap between germline ends came to 13 bases. CDR1 is ENHRY and CDR2 is SYGVKD in the germline V gene.

The chain is built from TRBV11-2 and TRBJ2-3; D unclear. The CDR3 is 14 amino acids. Germline CDR1 SGHAT, CDR2 FQNNGV. With 2 bases removed from V and 2 bases from J, the gap between germline ends came to 8 bases. CDR3 in amino acids: CASSLYTDTDTQYF. The CDR3 DNA follows: TGTGCCAGCAGCTTATATACCGACACAGATACGCAGTATTTT.

There are a few counts of this clonotype. The chain recombines TRBV4-1 with TRBJ2-1; 9 nucleotides agree with TRBD2. The CDR3 has 16 amino acids. Germline V gene lookup returns CDR1 MGHRA and CDR2 YSYEKL. J gave up 8 bases and V 2 bases, and 10 bases lay outside the gene matches. The CDR3 DNA sequence: TGCGCCAGCAGCCAAAGGGGCGGGGGGGCAAGGGATGAGCAGTTCTTC. Protein: CASSQRGGGARDEQFF.

This clonotype has a handful of counts. The chain has TRBV27 and TRBJ1-5, with D uncertain. The CDR3 is made up of 15 amino acids. The germline V gene encodes CDR1 MNHEY and CDR2 SMNVEV (reference sequence). Trimming pared 1 base from V and 1 base from J, leaving 8 bases between. This chain's CDR3 is CASSLWSGSNQPQHF. As DNA, the CDR3 is TGTGCCAGCAGTTTATGGAGTGGAAGCAATCAGCCCCAGCATTTT.

This clonotype was seen a few times. The J gene is TRBJ1-2, the V gene TRBV20-1; 7 bases agree with TRBD1. V shed 3 bases, J shed 7 bases, and the junction held 11 bases outside the gene matches. This CDR3 has 14 residues. Per germline, CDR1 DFQATT and CDR2 SNEGSKA (reference sequence). The CDR3 protein is CSASERGDSGGYTF. CDR3 DNA sequence: TGCAGTGCTAGTGAACGTGGGGACAGCGGTGGCTACACCTTC.

The V and J genes are TRBV5-1 and TRBJ2-3; D is possibly TRBD1 (5 bases). Germline CDR1 and CDR2: SGHRS and YFSETQ. The CDR3 is made up of 14 amino acids. V was pared by 4 bases and J by 1 base, with 10 bases between. The CDR3 DNA reads as TGCGCCAGCAGCGCGGACATTGGCACAGATACGCAGTATTTT. It translates to CASSADIGTDTQYF.

The V call is TRBV7-2, the J call TRBJ2-5, with 7 bases fitting TRBD2. The CDR3 is 14 residues long. The J segment lost 5 bases and the V segment lost 5 bases, leaving 8 bases of the junction unmatched. Germline CDR1 is SGHTA and CDR2 is FQGNSA. The CDR3 DNA sequence: TGTGCCAGCAGCAGGGGCGGGAGTAAGGAGACCCAGTACTTC. This translates into CASSRGGSKETQYF.

The gene calls are TRBV11-2 and TRBJ2-1, with 11 bases matching TRBD2. V dropped 5 bases and J dropped 2; count of bases not matched to a gene: 2. Germline CDR1 is SGHAT and CDR2 is FQNNGV. The CDR3 length is 15 residues. The CDR3 DNA follows: TGTGCCAGCAGCATTAGCGGGAGGGCCTACAATGAGCAGTTCTTC. As protein: CASSISGRAYNEQFF.

The chain carries TRBV6-1 and TRBJ1-6, with TRBD1 matching 7 bases. The CDR3 has 14 residues. The germline gives CDR1 MNHNS, CDR2 SASEGT. V shed 5 bases and J 8 bases; nucleotides not matched to a gene: 6. As DNA, the CDR3 is TGTGCCAGCAGTTCGGACAGGACCTATTCACCCCTCCACTTT. This translates into CASSSDRTYSPLHF.

V usage is TRBV11-2 and J usage is TRBJ2-1, with D unclear. The CDR3 has 16 residues. V dropped 3 bases and J dropped 0 bases, with 12 bases sitting between them. Germline V gene sequence: CDR1 SGHAT, CDR2 FQNNGV. The CDR3 nucleotides read TGTGCCAGCAGCTTGAGGCCGCGGAGCTCCTACAATGAGCAGTTCTTC. Amino acids: CASSLRPRSSYNEQFF.

This clonotype was detected a few times. The chain is built from TRBV20-1 and TRBJ1-4; 9 bases match TRBD1. The ends lost 6 bases at V and 6 bases at J; junction bases unmatched: 2. Germline V CDR1 and CDR2: DFQATT, SNEGSKA (reference sequence). This CDR3 has 12 amino acids. CDR3 amino acids: CSAGQGYEKLFF. DNA of the CDR3: TGCAGTGCGGGACAGGGATATGAAAAACTGTTTTTT.

This sequence joins TRBV4-1 and TRBJ1-5; possibly TRBD1 for D (6 bases). Germline V CDR1 and CDR2: MGHRA, YSYEKL. V was shortened by 0 bases and J by 2 bases, with 17 bases between the two germline ends. The CDR3 covers 18 residues. Written as DNA, the CDR3 is TGCGCCAGCAGCCAAGATGGACAGTACGGGGGGGGCAATCAGCCCCAGCATTTT. This sequence encodes CASSQDGQYGGGNQPQHF.

V is TRBV7-9 and J is TRBJ2-3, with D maybe TRBD1 (6 bases). Germline V gene sequence: CDR1 SEHNR, CDR2 FQNEAQ (reference sequence). The CDR3 length is 18 residues. Trimming removed 5 bases from V and 3 bases from J, with 24 bases in between. CDR3 nucleotides: TGTGCCAGCAGCCTGGGGAAAATAGGACAGCTTAAAACAGATACGCAGTATTTT. Protein product: CASSLGKIGQLKTDTQYF. The full variable domain, with the rest looked up from reference TRBV7-9 and TRBJ2-3, is DTGVSQNPRHKITKRGQNVTFRCDPISEHNRLYWYRQTLGQGPEFLTYFQNEAQLEKSRLLSDRFSAERPKGSFSTLEIQRTEQGDSAMYLCASSLGKIGQLKTDTQYFGPGTRLTVL.